This passage covers 19 T cell receptor beta chains from one sample sequenced in a study of blood T cell repertoires in COVID-19. Sequencing was performed with immunoSEQ multiplex PCR; in TCRdb, only in-frame clones are kept and a portion is missing. The table shows more than 95,000 clones, with 75% to 85% occurring only once. The sequencing input was peripheral blood. These receptors were collected from a man aged 60 to 69 with acute or convalescent COVID-19.

CDR3 sequence reads: CASSPAGDTEAFF. CDR3 DNA sequence: TGTGCCAGCAGCCCAGCGGGCGACACTGAAGCTTTCTTT. The chain uses TRBV9 and TRBJ1-1; D unclear. V dropped 4 bases and J dropped 3 bases, with 10 bases sitting between them. CDR1 is SGDLS, CDR2 YYNGEE, per germline. CDR3 length: 13 amino acids.

The chain joins TRBV24-1 to TRBJ2-1; D remains ambiguous. Germline-derived CDR1 and CDR2 are KGHDR and SFDVKD. This CDR3 spans 13 amino acids. V lost 4 bases and J 4 bases, leaving 7 bases between the germline ends. In DNA form, the CDR3 reads TGTGCCACCAGTGAGCGTGAGTACAATGAGCAGTTCTTC. Protein product: CATSEREYNEQFF.

V and J are TRBV7-2 and TRBJ2-1, with D perhaps matching TRBD2 (8 bases). The CDR3 spans 15 residues. The germline V gene encodes CDR1 SGHTA and CDR2 FQGNSA. With 5 bases removed from V and 4 bases from J, the gap between germline ends came to 15 bases. The CDR3 sequence: CASSPGRGLYNEQFF. Here the CDR3 DNA reads TGTGCCAGCAGCCCCGGGAGGGGGCTATACAATGAGCAGTTCTTC.

The rearrangement links TRBV7-2 to TRBJ1-4; 8 bases match TRBD1. Germline V gene data show CDR1 as SGHTA and CDR2 as FQGNSA. The trim removed 5 bases at V and 3 bases at J, leaving 2 bases unmatched. This CDR3 is built from 14 residues. The CDR3 protein is CASSIRGPNEKLFF. CDR3 sequence (DNA): TGTGCCAGCAGCATCAGGGGGCCTAATGAAAAACTGTTTTTT.

The chain uses TRBV7-7 and TRBJ2-3; D may be TRBD2 (6 bases). The CDR3 length is 15 residues. The germline V gene encodes CDR1 SSHAT and CDR2 FNYEAQ (reference sequence). Trimming removed 1 base at V and 0 bases at J, with 8 bases between. In DNA, the CDR3 is TGTGCCAGCAGCTTAGGTGGGACTAGCACAGATACGCAGTATTTT. This gives the protein CASSLGGTSTDTQYF.

The chain is built from TRBV21-1 and TRBJ1-6; TRBD1 was called by the table and not checked on the DNA. TRBV21-1 constitutes a pseudogene. The CDR3 covers 19 residues. CDR3 DNA: TGTGCCAGCAGCAATAAGGGACAGCCGACTTACCGCCAATTCTTGTCCCTCCACTTT. It codes for CASSNKGQPTYRQFLSLHF.

This sequence joins TRBV30 and TRBJ1-3, with D perhaps matching TRBD1 (6 bases). V lost 1 base and J lost 4, with 14 bases in between. Germline loops: CDR1 GTSNPN, CDR2 SVGIG (reference sequence). This CDR3 has 15 residues. CDR3 region: CAWSEAPGTGNTIYF. The CDR3, as DNA: TGTGCCTGGAGTGAGGCCCCGGGGACAGGAAACACCATATATTTT. Complete variable domain (other parts from reference TRBV30 and TRBJ1-3): SQTIHQWPATLVQPVGSPLSLECTVEGTSNPNLYWYRQAAGRGLQLLFYSVGIGQISSEVPQNLSASRPQDRQFILSSKKLLLSDSGFYLCAWSEAPGTGNTIYFGEGSWLTVV.

The chain employs TRBV5-6 and TRBJ1-1, with a possible D match to TRBD1 (5 bases). CDR1 SGHDT and CDR2 YYEEEE come from the germline V gene. CDR3 length equals 15 residues. The V and J ends lost 0 bases and 4 bases respectively, with 13 bases between them. CDR3 sequence (DNA): TGTGCCAGCAGCTTGGCAAGGGGATTGGCCACTGAAGCTTTCTTT. This sequence encodes CASSLARGLATEAFF.

V and J are TRBV3-1 (or the pseudogene TRBV3-2) and TRBJ2-6; 7 bases agree with TRBD1. The V and J ends lost 3 bases and 2 bases, in that order; junction bases with no gene match: 4. This CDR3 has 16 amino acids. Germline V gene lookup returns CDR1 LGHDT and CDR2 YNNKEL (reference sequence). CDR3 sequence reads: CASSHFTGAGANVLTF. The DNA of the CDR3 is TGTGCCAGCAGCCATTTCACAGGGGCTGGGGCCAACGTCCTGACTTTC.

The gene calls are TRBV7-9 and TRBJ2-5; possibly TRBD2 for D (5 bases). The CDR3 totals 13 residues. The ends were cut back, 5 bases at V and 0 bases at J, with 7 bases in the middle. Germline V CDR1 and CDR2: SEHNR, FQNEAQ (reference sequence). CDR3 DNA sequence: TGTGCCAGCAGCCCGGGGAACCAAGAGACCCAGTACTTC. Protein sequence: CASSPGNQETQYF.

The V and J genes are TRBV24-1 and TRBJ1-1; D is unclear. With 3 bases removed from V and 2 bases from J, the gap between germline ends came to 6 bases. The germline gives CDR1 KGHDR, CDR2 SFDVKD. The CDR3 contains 13 residues. The CDR3 loop is CATSDDSNTEAFF. The CDR3 DNA sequence: TGTGCCACCAGTGATGACTCCAACACTGAAGCTTTCTTT.

The chain couples TRBV7-2 to TRBJ1-1; TRBD1 matches 8 bases. Unmatched junction bases numbered 5, after V lost 5 bases and J lost 3 bases. This CDR3 region has 14 residues. Germline V gene lookup returns CDR1 SGHTA and CDR2 FQGNSA. Written as DNA, the CDR3 is TGTGCCAGCAGCCCCCGACAGGGGTACACTGAAGCTTTCTTT. Translated, it gives CASSPRQGYTEAFF.

The rearrangement links TRBV14 to TRBJ2-1; 8 bases are a match to TRBD2. CDR1 is SGHDN and CDR2 is FVKESK in the germline V gene. CDR3 length: 14 amino acids. After removal of 6 bases from V and 6 bases from J, the junction contained 7 bases not matched to a gene. CDR3 sequence: CASRAPGLANEQFF. The CDR3 nucleotides are TGTGCCAGCAGGGCGCCCGGACTAGCCAATGAGCAGTTCTTC.

The chain couples TRBV5-5 to TRBJ2-1, with D possibly TRBD1 on 5 matching bases. This CDR3 contains 16 residues. Germline V CDR1 and CDR2: SGHKS, YYEKEE (reference sequence). The V end was cut by 2 bases, the J end by 4 bases, with 16 bases between. The CDR3 reads CASSLGQLYLYNEQFF. DNA for the CDR3: TGTGCCAGCAGCTTAGGACAATTGTACCTTTACAATGAGCAGTTCTTC. Based on the CDR3 plus reference TRBV5-5 and TRBJ2-1, the full variable domain is DAGVTQSPTHLIKTRGQQVTLRCSPISGHKSVSWYQQVLGQGPQFIFQYYEKEERGRGNFPDRFSARQFPNYSSELNVNALLLGDSALYLCASSLGQLYLYNEQFFGPGTRLTVL.

This clone was recorded only once. The V gene is TRBV30, the J gene TRBJ1-5, with D possibly matching TRBD1 (5 bases). Trimming took 5 bases from V and 5 from J, leaving 16 bases between them. Germline V gene data show CDR1 as GTSNPN and CDR2 as SVGIG (reference sequence). The CDR3 covers 14 residues. CDR3 DNA: TGTGCCTGGCAAGCCGCAGTACAGGATCAGCCCCAGCATTTT. It is translated as CAWQAAVQDQPQHF.

This chain uses TRBV6-6 with TRBJ2-2; 8 positions match TRBD2. Unmatched junction bases numbered 4, after V lost 2 bases and J lost 5 bases. CDR1 is MNHNY and CDR2 is SVGAGI in the germline V gene (reference sequence). This CDR3 region has 15 residues. The CDR3 protein is CASSYAGRGTGELFF. CDR3 nucleotides: TGTGCCAGCAGTTACGCCGGGAGGGGTACCGGGGAGCTGTTTTTT.

The chain combines TRBV29-1 with TRBJ1-1; 8 bases are shared with TRBD1. The CDR3 has 11 amino acids. With 5 bases clipped from V and 6 bases from J, the junction kept 2 bases outside the gene matches. Germline CDR1 SQVTM, CDR2 ANQGSEA. The CDR3 bases are TGCAGCGTTAAACAGGGGGCTGAAGCTTTCTTT. Protein sequence: CSVKQGAEAFF.

About this clone: Other DNA sequences in the same sample also yield this CDR3. The chain links TRBV5-1 to TRBJ1-6; 10 bases are a match to TRBD1. Germline V gives CDR1 SGHRS, CDR2 YFSETQ. The junction had 8 bases not matched to a gene; V was cut back by 4 bases and J by 10 bases. CDR3 length: 15 amino acids. The CDR3 sequence is CASSLGTGAGSPLHF. For the CDR3, the DNA is TGCGCCAGCAGCCTCGGGACAGGGGCGGGCTCACCCCTCCACTTT.

The chain joins TRBV3-1 (or the pseudogene TRBV3-2) to TRBJ2-7; the match to TRBD2 covers 10 bases. Unmatched junction bases numbered 1, after V lost 5 bases and J lost 3 bases. CDR1 is LGHDT and CDR2 is YNNKEL in the germline V gene (reference sequence). This CDR3 is 13 amino acids long. CDR3 loop: CASSWTSGYEQYF. In DNA, the CDR3 is TGTGCCAGCAGCTGGACTAGCGGCTACGAGCAGTACTTC.